This TCR beta chain was profiled in a study of blood T cell repertoires in COVID-19. The overall study: The study drew acute and convalescent COVID-19 samples from the United States, Italy and Spain. From T cells, B-cell-depleted T cells, or PBMCs came the material, which was cDNA or gDNA.

Germline V gene sequence: CDR1 MNHNY, CDR2 SVGAGI (reference sequence). Trimming removed 6 bases from V and 3 bases from J, with 12 bases in between. The CDR3 loop spans 13 amino acids. Measured with immunoSEQ multiplex PCR; TCRdb has only the in-frame clones, and not every one. Of tens of thousands of clones in the sample, more than 80% were seen once. Participants came from roughly 23 US areas, aged about 18 to 100 years. Self-reported history from a screening survey and questionnaire set each donor's cohort. The receptor's source is a woman aged 40 to 55 with acute COVID-19. This chain connects TRBV6-6 to TRBJ2-7; TRBD2 is a possible D gene (5 bases). The sample taken for sequencing was PBMCs or T cells enriched from blood (not recorded which). This chain's CDR3 is CASSPPGNYEQYV. CDR3 sequence (DNA): TGTGCCAGCAGCCCCCCGGGGAACTACGAGCAGTACGTC.